The next 27 T cell receptor beta chains were all read from a single sample in a study of CD8+ T cells in alopecia areata. Reverse transcribed after extraction, RNA yielded cDNA as the sequencing template. TCRdb's table, derived via immunoSEQ multiplex PCR, lists solely in-frame clones and lacks some. This table has over 95,000 clones, around 38% appearing once. The sample was CD4+ T cells sorted from blood. The receptors shown here come from a human donor with alopecia areata.

The chain links TRBV29-1 to TRBJ2-3; TRBD1 aligns across 7 bases. The length of the CDR3 is 16 residues. Germline V gene sequence: CDR1 SQVTM, CDR2 ANQGSEA. V was clipped by 6 bases and J by 4 bases; unmatched bases: 16. The CDR3: CSVHQVDRQRADTQYF. For the CDR3, the DNA is TGCAGCGTCCACCAAGTGGACAGGCAGAGGGCAGATACGCAGTATTTT.

The rearrangement links TRBV20-1 to TRBJ2-1; D not resolved. V lost 6 bases and J 12 bases, leaving 15 bases between the germline ends. Germline loops: CDR1 DFQATT, CDR2 SNEGSKA (reference sequence). The CDR3 sequence is 11 residues long. CDR3 sequence: CSAWSNPGQFF. The DNA for the CDR3 is TGCAGTGCCTGGTCCAACCCTGGGCAGTTCTTC.

The rearrangement links TRBV30 to TRBJ2-7; 8 bases line up with TRBD2. Trimming at V came to 1 base and at J to 2 bases, leaving 1 base not matched to a gene. CDR3 length: 13 residues. Per the germline V gene, CDR1 is GTSNPN and CDR2 is SVGIG (reference sequence). The CDR3 sequence: CAWSAGGAYEQYF. CDR3 nucleotide sequence: TGTGCCTGGAGTGCCGGGGGGGCCTACGAGCAGTACTTC.

The chain employs TRBV29-1 and TRBJ2-3, with 12 nucleotides matching TRBD1. V dropped 7 bases and J dropped 0; count of bases not matched to a gene: 14. Germline V gives CDR1 SQVTM, CDR2 ANQGSEA. The CDR3 length is 18 residues. The CDR3 nucleotides read TGCAGCGCCGCCGGGACAGGGGGCGAGAAACCTAGCACAGATACGCAGTATTTT. Translating it yields CSAAGTGGEKPSTDTQYF.

The J gene is TRBJ1-5, the V gene TRBV5-4; no reliable D call. Germline CDR1 is SGHNT and CDR2 is YYREEE (reference sequence). There are 12 residues in the CDR3. V was trimmed by 3 bases and J by 3 bases, leaving 4 bases between them. The CDR3: CASSSPNQPQHF. In DNA form, the CDR3 reads TGTGCCAGCAGCTCACCCAATCAGCCCCAGCATTTT.

The CDR3 DNA is TGTGCCAGCAGTTACTCGGATACGCAGTATTTT. Protein product: CASSYSDTQYF. The V and J genes are TRBV6-6 and TRBJ2-3; no reliable D call. The CDR3 covers 11 residues. The V gene's germline CDR1 is MNHNY and CDR2 SVGAGI (reference sequence). V dropped 0 bases and J dropped 6 bases, with 1 base sitting between them.

The chain recombines TRBV19 with TRBJ1-5; D is uncertain. This CDR3 is 15 amino acids long. Trimming cost V 3 bases and J 0 bases, with 9 bases left between them. Looked up from germline, CDR1 is LNHDA and CDR2 is SQIVND (reference sequence). In DNA form, the CDR3 reads TGTGCCAGTAGTATCCGGCAGCCTAGCAATCAGCCCCAGCATTTT. It encodes CASSIRQPSNQPQHF.

The table lists this clone with a few counts. The gene calls are TRBV6-6 and TRBJ1-2, with 7 bases identical to TRBD1. Germline loops: CDR1 MNHNY, CDR2 SVGAGI (reference sequence). The V and J ends lost 3 bases and 6 bases, in that order; junction bases with no gene match: 4. The length of the CDR3 is 13 residues. For the CDR3, the DNA is TGTGCCAGCAGTTATGACAGGGACCATGGCTACACCTTC. This codes for CASSYDRDHGYTF.

This clone was recorded only once. The chain couples TRBV15 to TRBJ1-1; D gene uncertain. V lost 5 bases and J lost 4, with 8 bases in between. The CDR3 sequence is 12 residues long. Germline CDR1 reads LNHNV; CDR2 reads YYDKDF (reference sequence). The CDR3 coding sequence is TGTGCCACCAGCGGGGAGACCACTGAAGCTTTCTTT. Protein sequence: CATSGETTEAFF.

This sequence joins TRBV29-1 and TRBJ2-1, with 10 bases aligning to TRBD2. This CDR3 spans 13 amino acids. With 5 bases clipped from V and 5 bases from J, the junction kept 3 bases outside the gene matches. Germline lookup yields CDR1 SQVTM and CDR2 ANQGSEA. Here the CDR3 DNA reads TGCAGCGTTCGCACTAGCGGGAACAATGAGCAGTTCTTC. This codes for CSVRTSGNNEQFF.

The chain combines TRBV7-9 with TRBJ2-3; no reliable D call. This CDR3 has 16 residues. Germline V gene sequence: CDR1 SEHNR, CDR2 FQNEAQ (reference sequence). V shed 5 bases and J shed 1 base, with 16 bases lying between them. DNA for the CDR3: TGTGCCAGCAGCCCCTCGGAGCCTGGGGGCACAGATACGCAGTATTTT. This codes for CASSPSEPGGTDTQYF.

This sequence joins TRBV30 and TRBJ2-6; unclear D gene. CDR3 length equals 15 residues. V lost 3 bases and J 0 bases, leaving 9 bases between the germline ends. Germline CDR1 reads GTSNPN; CDR2 reads SVGIG (reference sequence). The CDR3: CAWSPDYSGANVLTF. In nucleotides, the CDR3 is TGTGCCTGGAGCCCGGATTACTCTGGGGCCAACGTCCTGACTTTC.

The chain couples TRBV5-1 to TRBJ2-2; 8 bases agree with TRBD1. J was trimmed by 2 bases and V by 5 bases; bases with no gene match: 8. Germline V CDR1 and CDR2: SGHRS, YFSETQ. There are 16 residues in the CDR3. CDR3 DNA sequence: TGCGCCAGCAGATCCGGACAGGGCGCAAACACCGGGGAGCTGTTTTTT. Translated: CASRSGQGANTGELFF.

This clone showed up just a few times. The rearrangement uses TRBV29-1 and TRBJ2-7, with D hard to call. CDR1 is SQVTM, CDR2 ANQGSEA, per germline. The V end was cut by 8 bases, the J end by 6 bases, with 14 bases between. This CDR3 contains 11 residues. CDR3 loop: CSTLHGSEQYF. Here the CDR3 DNA reads TGCAGCACACTTCACGGGTCCGAGCAGTACTTC.

The chain has TRBV7-9 and TRBJ1-1, with D perhaps matching TRBD1 (5 bases). The CDR3 consists of 16 residues. The V end was cut by 5 bases, the J end by 0 bases, with 16 bases between. Germline V gene sequence: CDR1 SEHNR, CDR2 FQNEAQ (reference sequence). CDR3 sequence: CASSPEGLGVNTEAFF. CDR3 nucleotides: TGTGCCAGCAGCCCAGAAGGTCTGGGGGTGAACACTGAAGCTTTCTTT.

This clone was counted only a few times. V usage is TRBV29-1 and J usage is TRBJ2-5; a possible D gene is TRBD2 (5 bases). Germline CDR1 and CDR2: SQVTM and ANQGSEA. Trimming took 7 bases from V and 2 from J, leaving 17 bases between them. This CDR3 comprises 14 residues. CDR3 region: CSGTNSGNQETQYF. CDR3 in DNA: TGCAGCGGTACCAACTCGGGGAATCAAGAGACCCAGTACTTC.

The chain links TRBV7-6 to TRBJ2-1; D is unclear. V gave up 7 bases and J gave up 9 bases, with 16 bases separating them. The CDR3 consists of 13 residues. Looked up from germline, CDR1 is SGHVS and CDR2 is FNYEAQ. CDR3 region: CASTFDRLGEQFF. The CDR3 DNA reads TGTGCCAGCACCTTTGACCGGCTGGGTGAGCAGTTCTTC. Using reference TRBV7-6 and TRBJ2-1 for the parts outside the CDR3, the full variable domain is GAGVSQSPRYKVTKRGQDVALRCDPISGHVSLYWYRQALGQGPEFLTYFNYEAQQDKSGLPNDRFSAERPEGSISTLTIQRTEQRDSAMYRCASTFDRLGEQFFGPGTRLTVL.

The V call is TRBV29-1, the J call TRBJ2-7, with TRBD1 matching over 9 bases. CDR3 size: 18 residues. V was clipped by 1 base and J by 2 bases; unmatched bases: 15. Germline lookup yields CDR1 SQVTM and CDR2 ANQGSEA. The CDR3 sequence is CSVEVFTTGGSGTYEQYF. CDR3 sequence (DNA): TGCAGCGTTGAAGTCTTCACGACAGGGGGGTCGGGGACCTACGAGCAGTACTTC.

V gene TRBV30 combines with J gene TRBJ2-2; 11 bases align to TRBD2. The CDR3 is 15 amino acids. Looked up from germline, CDR1 is GTSNPN and CDR2 is SVGIG (reference sequence). Unmatched junction bases numbered 2, after V lost 3 bases and J lost 2 bases. The CDR3 region has the DNA TGTGCCTGGAGCGGACTAGCGGGCAACACCGGGGAGCTGTTTTTT. Translation gives CAWSGLAGNTGELFF. Complete variable domain (other parts from reference TRBV30 and TRBJ2-2): SQTIHQWPATLVQPVGSPLSLECTVEGTSNPNLYWYRQAAGRGLQLLFYSVGIGQISSEVPQNLSASRPQDRQFILSSKKLLLSDSGFYLCAWSGLAGNTGELFFGEGSRLTVL.

The chain combines TRBV7-8 with TRBJ1-5, with 9 nucleotides matching TRBD1. This CDR3 is built from 16 residues. The ends lost 5 bases at V and 4 bases at J; junction bases unmatched: 9. Looked up from germline, CDR1 is SGHVS and CDR2 is FQNEAQ. CDR3 nucleotides: TGTGCCAGCAGCCCGCCGGGACAGGGAAGGAATCAGCCCCAGCATTTT. Protein product: CASSPPGQGRNQPQHF.

The chain employs TRBV27 and TRBJ2-7; 7 positions match TRBD2. CDR1 MNHEY and CDR2 SMNVEV come from the germline V gene (reference sequence). Trimming at V came to 3 bases and at J to 4 bases, leaving 6 bases not matched to a gene. The CDR3 consists of 14 residues. This CDR3 is CASSLVAGEYEQYF. The DNA for the CDR3 is TGTGCCAGCAGTTTGGTGGCGGGAGAATACGAGCAGTACTTC.

This clone was counted a few times. The V call is TRBV30, the J call TRBJ1-2; TRBD1 is a possible D gene (6 bases). The CDR3 has 12 residues. From germline, CDR1 is GTSNPN and CDR2 SVGIG (reference sequence). V was clipped by 4 bases and J by 4 bases, with 10 bases between them. The CDR3 DNA is TGTGCCTGGACGACAGGCCTCTATGGCTACACCTTC. Protein product: CAWTTGLYGYTF. Combining the CDR3 with reference TRBV30 and TRBJ1-2 gives the whole variable domain SQTIHQWPATLVQPVGSPLSLECTVEGTSNPNLYWYRQAAGRGLQLLFYSVGIGQISSEVPQNLSASRPQDRQFILSSKKLLLSDSGFYLCAWTTGLYGYTFGSGTRLTVV.

This clone was observed a few times. The chain links TRBV27 to TRBJ1-6; tentatively, D is TRBD1 (6 bases). The CDR3 spans 17 residues. Germline loops: CDR1 MNHEY, CDR2 SMNVEV (reference sequence). V gave up 4 bases and J gave up 10 bases, with 23 bases separating them. The CDR3 nucleotides are TGTGCCAGCAGTTCCTGGGGACAAAGGCTGGGTTGGTCACCCCTCCACTTT. The encoded protein is CASSSWGQRLGWSPLHF.

The chain recombines TRBV2 with TRBJ2-2, with 9 bases matching TRBD1. The V segment lost 6 bases and the J segment 3 bases; nucleotides outside the gene matches: 5. Per germline, CDR1 SNHLY and CDR2 FYNNEI. The CDR3 contains 15 residues. CDR3 in DNA: TGTGCCAGCAGCGGACAGGGGAGAGACACCGGGGAGCTGTTTTTT. This translates into CASSGQGRDTGELFF.

The J gene is TRBJ2-4, the V gene TRBV18; TRBD1 matches at 8 bases. Germline CDR1 KGHSH, CDR2 LQKENI. V dropped 3 bases and J dropped 9; count of bases not matched to a gene: 13. The CDR3 runs to 16 residues. The CDR3, as DNA: TGTGCCAGCTCACCGGACAGGGACCTCGCAGAAGGCATTCAGTACTTC. Translated: CASSPDRDLAEGIQYF. Supplemented by reference TRBV18 and TRBJ2-4, the full variable domain reads NAGVMQNPRHLVRRRGQEARLRCSPMKGHSHVYWYRQLPEEGLKFMVYLQKENIIDESGMPKERFSAEFPKEGPSILRIQQVVRGDSAAYFCASSPDRDLAEGIQYFGAGTRLSVL.

The V call is TRBV29-1, the J call TRBJ2-5; D remains unclear. The V end was cut by 2 bases, the J end by 7 bases, with 14 bases between. The CDR3 sequence is 13 residues long. CDR1 is SQVTM and CDR2 is ANQGSEA in the germline V gene. CDR3 residues: CSVEFQAVGTQYF. Here the CDR3 DNA reads TGCAGCGTTGAATTTCAGGCTGTAGGGACCCAGTACTTC.

J is TRBJ1-5 and V is TRBV10-2; 8 nucleotides match TRBD1. The V gene's germline CDR1 is WSHSY and CDR2 SAAADI. This CDR3 has 14 amino acids. The V gene end was trimmed by 8 bases and the J gene end by 6 bases; junction bases not matched to a gene: 9. CDR3 coding DNA: TGCGCCAGCCAAAAGACAGGGGCGGGTCAGCCCCAGCATTTT. This encodes CASQKTGAGQPQHF.